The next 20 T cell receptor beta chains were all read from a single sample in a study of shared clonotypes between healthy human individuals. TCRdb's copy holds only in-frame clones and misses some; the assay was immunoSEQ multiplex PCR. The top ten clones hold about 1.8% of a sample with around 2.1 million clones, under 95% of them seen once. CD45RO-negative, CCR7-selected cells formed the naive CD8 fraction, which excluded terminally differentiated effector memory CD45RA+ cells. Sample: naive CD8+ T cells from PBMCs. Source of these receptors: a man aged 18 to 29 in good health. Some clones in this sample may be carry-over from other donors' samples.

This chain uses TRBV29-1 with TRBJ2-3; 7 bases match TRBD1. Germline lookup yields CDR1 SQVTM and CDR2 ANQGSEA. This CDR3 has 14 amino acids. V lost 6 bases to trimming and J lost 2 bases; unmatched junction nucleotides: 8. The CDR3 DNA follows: TGCAGCGTCCTTGGAGAGGGGGCCACAGATACGCAGTATTTT. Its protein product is CSVLGEGATDTQYF.

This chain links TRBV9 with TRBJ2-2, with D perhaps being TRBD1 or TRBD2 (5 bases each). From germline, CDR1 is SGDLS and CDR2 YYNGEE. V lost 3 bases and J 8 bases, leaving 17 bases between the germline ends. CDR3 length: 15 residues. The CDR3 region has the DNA TGTGCCAGCAGCGGCCGGGACGGATTTTTTGGGGAGCTGTTTTTT. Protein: CASSGRDGFFGELFF. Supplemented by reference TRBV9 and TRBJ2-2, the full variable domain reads DSGVTQTPKHLITATGQRVTLRCSPRSGDLSVYWYQQSLDQGLQFLIQYYNGEERAKGNILERFSAQQFPDLHSELNLSSLELGDSALYFCASSGRDGFFGELFFGEGSRLTVL.

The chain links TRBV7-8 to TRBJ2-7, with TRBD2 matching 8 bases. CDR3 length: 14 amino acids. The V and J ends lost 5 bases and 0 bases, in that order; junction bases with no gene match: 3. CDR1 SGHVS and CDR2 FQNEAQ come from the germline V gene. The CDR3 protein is CASSGGLVSYEQYF. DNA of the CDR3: TGTGCCAGCAGCGGGGGACTAGTCTCCTACGAGCAGTACTTC.

Here the CDR3 reads CASSWGQPEAFF. CDR3 coding DNA: TGTGCCAGCAGCTGGGGACAGCCTGAAGCTTTCTTT. The J gene is TRBJ1-1, the V gene TRBV7-9; TRBD1 matches 7 bases. Germline lookup yields CDR1 SEHNR and CDR2 FQNEAQ (reference sequence). This CDR3 contains 12 residues. After removal of 4 bases from V and 6 bases from J, the junction contained 2 bases not matched to a gene.

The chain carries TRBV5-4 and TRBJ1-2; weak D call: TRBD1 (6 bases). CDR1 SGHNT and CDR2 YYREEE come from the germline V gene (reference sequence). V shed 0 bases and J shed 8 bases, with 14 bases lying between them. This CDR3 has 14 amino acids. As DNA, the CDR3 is TGTGCCAGCAGCTTGGGAGCAGGGGCGGACGGCTACACCTTC. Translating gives CASSLGAGADGYTF. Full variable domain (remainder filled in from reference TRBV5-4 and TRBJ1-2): ETGVTQSPTHLIKTRGQQVTLRCSSQSGHNTVSWYQQALGQGPQFIFQYYREEENGRGNFPPRFSGLQFPNYSSELNVNALELDDSALYLCASSLGAGADGYTFGSGTRLTVV.

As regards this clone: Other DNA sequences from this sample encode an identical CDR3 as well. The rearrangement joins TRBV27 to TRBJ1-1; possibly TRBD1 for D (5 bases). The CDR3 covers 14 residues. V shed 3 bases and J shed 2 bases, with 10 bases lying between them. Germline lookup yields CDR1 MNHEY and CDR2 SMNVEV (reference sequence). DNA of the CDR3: TGTGCCAGCAGTTTTACCGGGACTAACACTGAAGCTTTCTTT. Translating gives CASSFTGTNTEAFF.

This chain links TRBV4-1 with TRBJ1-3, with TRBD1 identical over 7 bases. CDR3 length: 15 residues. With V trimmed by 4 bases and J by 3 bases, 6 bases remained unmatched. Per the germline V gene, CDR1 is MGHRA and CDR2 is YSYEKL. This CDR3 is CASSLGQVFGNTIYF. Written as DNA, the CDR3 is TGCGCCAGCAGCCTCGGACAGGTATTTGGAAACACCATATATTTT.

In DNA, the CDR3 is TGTGCCAGCAGTGATCGAGCGGGAGTGGTTGGAGAGACCCAGTACTTC. It codes for CASSDRAGVVGETQYF. The J gene is TRBJ2-5, the V gene TRBV2; TRBD2 matches at 8 bases. Losses at the gene ends were 3 bases for V and 4 bases for J; bases not matched to a gene: 10. This CDR3 comprises 16 residues. Germline CDR1 reads SNHLY; CDR2 reads FYNNEI. The full variable domain, in which reference TRBV2 and TRBJ2-5 provide the parts outside the CDR3, is EPEVTQTPSHQVTQMGQEVILRCVPISNHLYFYWYRQILGQKVEFLVSFYNNEISEKSEIFDDQFSVERPDGSNFTLKIRSTKLEDSAMYFCASSDRAGVVGETQYFGPGTRLLVL.

This CDR3 is CATDTSGRGDTQYF. Written as DNA, the CDR3 is TGTGCCACCGACACTAGCGGGAGGGGAGATACGCAGTATTTT. The rearrangement links TRBV6-5 to TRBJ2-3; 13 bases fit TRBD2. The length of the CDR3 is 14 residues. Trimming cost V 10 bases and J 5 bases; bases outside gene matches: 6. CDR1 is MNHEY, CDR2 SVGAGI, per germline.

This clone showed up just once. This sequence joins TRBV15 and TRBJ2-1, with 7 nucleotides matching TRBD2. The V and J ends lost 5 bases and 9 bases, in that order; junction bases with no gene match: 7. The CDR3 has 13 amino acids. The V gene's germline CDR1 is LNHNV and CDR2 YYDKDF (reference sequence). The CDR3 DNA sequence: TGTGCCACCAGCGACAAGGGCGGGGGTGAGCAGTTCTTC. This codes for CATSDKGGGEQFF.

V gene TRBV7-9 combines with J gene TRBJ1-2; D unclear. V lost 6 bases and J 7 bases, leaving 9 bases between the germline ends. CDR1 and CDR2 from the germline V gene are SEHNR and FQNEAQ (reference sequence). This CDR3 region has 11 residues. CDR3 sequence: CASSPPPGYTF. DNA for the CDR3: TGTGCCAGCAGTCCACCCCCTGGCTACACCTTC. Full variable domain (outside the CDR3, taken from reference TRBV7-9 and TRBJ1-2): DTGVSQNPRHKITKRGQNVTFRCDPISEHNRLYWYRQTLGQGPEFLTYFQNEAQLEKSRLLSDRFSAERPKGSFSTLEIQRTEQGDSAMYLCASSPPPGYTFGSGTRLTVV.

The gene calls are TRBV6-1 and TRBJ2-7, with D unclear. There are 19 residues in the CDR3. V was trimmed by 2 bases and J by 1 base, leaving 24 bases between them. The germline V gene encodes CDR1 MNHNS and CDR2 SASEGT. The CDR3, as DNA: TGTGCCAGCAGTGAAAGTCTATGGTATGACGAGTTGGGTTCCTACGAGCAGTACTTC. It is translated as CASSESLWYDELGSYEQYF.

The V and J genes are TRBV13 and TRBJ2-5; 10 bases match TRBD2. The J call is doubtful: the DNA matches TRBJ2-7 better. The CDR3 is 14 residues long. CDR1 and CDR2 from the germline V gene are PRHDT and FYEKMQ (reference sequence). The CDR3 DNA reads TGTGCCAGCAACCCTAGCGGGGGAGGACTCGAGCAGTACTTC. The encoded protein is CASNPSGGGLEQYF.

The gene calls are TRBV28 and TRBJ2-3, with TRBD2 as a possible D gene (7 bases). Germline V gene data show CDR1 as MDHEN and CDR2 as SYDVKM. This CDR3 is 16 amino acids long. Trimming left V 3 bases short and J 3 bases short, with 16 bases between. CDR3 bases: TGTGCCAGCAGTTTTGGCGGGGGCGAGTTTACAGATACGCAGTATTTT. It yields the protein CASSFGGGEFTDTQYF.

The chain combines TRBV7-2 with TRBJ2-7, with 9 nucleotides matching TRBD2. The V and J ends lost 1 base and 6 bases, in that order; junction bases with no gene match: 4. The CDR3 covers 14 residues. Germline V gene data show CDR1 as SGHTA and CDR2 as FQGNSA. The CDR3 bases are TGTGCCAGCAGCTTAGTGACTAGCGGAGTCGAGCAGTACTTC. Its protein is CASSLVTSGVEQYF. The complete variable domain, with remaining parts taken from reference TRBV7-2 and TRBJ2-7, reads GAGVSQSPSNKVTEKGKDVELRCDPISGHTALYWYRQSLGQGLEFLIYFQGNSAPDKSGLPSDRFSAERTGGSVSTLTIQRTQQEDSAVYLCASSLVTSGVEQYFGPGTRLTVT.

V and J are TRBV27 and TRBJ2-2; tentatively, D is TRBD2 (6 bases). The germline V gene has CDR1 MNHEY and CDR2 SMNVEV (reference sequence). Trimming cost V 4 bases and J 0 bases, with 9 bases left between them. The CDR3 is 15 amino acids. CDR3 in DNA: TGTGCCAGCAGTTCTAGACTAGCGAACACCGGGGAGCTGTTTTTT. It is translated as CASSSRLANTGELFF.

The CDR3 DNA reads TGTGCCAGCAGTTGGGACAGCTACAATGAGCAGTTCTTC. This encodes CASSWDSYNEQFF. The chain is built from TRBV7-9 and TRBJ2-1; 7 bases are shared with TRBD1. The CDR3 covers 13 residues. Germline CDR1 SEHNR, CDR2 FQNEAQ (reference sequence). V gave up 6 bases and J gave up 3 bases; unmatched junction bases: 2.

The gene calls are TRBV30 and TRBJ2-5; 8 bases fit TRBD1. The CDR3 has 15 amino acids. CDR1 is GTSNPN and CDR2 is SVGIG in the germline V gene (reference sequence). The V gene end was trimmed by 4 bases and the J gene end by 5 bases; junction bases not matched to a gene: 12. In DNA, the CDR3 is TGTGCCTGGACCCGGGGGACAGGATACTTGGAGACCCAGTACTTC. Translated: CAWTRGTGYLETQYF.

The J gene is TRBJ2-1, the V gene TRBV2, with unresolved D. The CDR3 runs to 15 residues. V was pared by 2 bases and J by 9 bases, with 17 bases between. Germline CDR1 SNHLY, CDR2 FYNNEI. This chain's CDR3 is CASSERQIPFGEQFF. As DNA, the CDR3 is TGTGCCAGCAGTGAACGGCAGATACCCTTTGGTGAGCAGTTCTTC. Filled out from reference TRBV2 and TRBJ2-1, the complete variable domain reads EPEVTQTPSHQVTQMGQEVILRCVPISNHLYFYWYRQILGQKVEFLVSFYNNEISEKSEIFDDQFSVERPDGSNFTLKIRSTKLEDSAMYFCASSERQIPFGEQFFGPGTRLTVL.

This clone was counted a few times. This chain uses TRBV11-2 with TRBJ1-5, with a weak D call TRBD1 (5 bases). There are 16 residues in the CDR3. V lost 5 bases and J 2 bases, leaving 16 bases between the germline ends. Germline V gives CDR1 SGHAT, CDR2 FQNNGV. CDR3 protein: CASSPHYGGGNQPQHF. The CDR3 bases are TGTGCCAGCAGCCCACACTACGGGGGGGGCAATCAGCCCCAGCATTTT.